This TCR beta chain was captured in a study of T cells in localized non-small cell lung cancer (dated by TCRdb to the early 2020s). Some background on the complete study: The study analyzed T cell repertoires of around 250 early-stage NSCLC patients, comparing tumors and uninvolved tumor-adjacent lungs. A mean age of around 66 years was recorded for the NSCLC patients, of whom 129 were male and over 100 were female. All 250 or so NSCLC patients in the cohort were treatment-naive and had localized lung tumors that were resected.

At diagnosis, tumor, uninvolved tumor-adjacent lung and peripheral blood were collected and then preserved as a mix of FFPE and fresh-frozen material. For TCR repertoire profiling, blood samples were analyzed in the form of peripheral blood mononuclear cells. Of note for this clone: The antigen it binds to is not known. No qualities accompany the bases; no much larger clone lies one base away.

TCR beta CDR3 regions were sequenced from DNA using the immunoSEQ Assay. As for the authors' bioinformatics: T cell density was computed as TCR beta template counts normalized to usable DNA estimated by amplifying housekeeping genes. The preseqR package was used to estimate richness by extrapolating to 400,000 templates for PBMC samples and to 120,000 templates for tissue samples. Clonality was defined as one minus Pielou's evenness. Differential abundance testing on productive amino-acid clonotypes, with a minimum total count of 5 and an alpha of 0.1, was used to identify tissue-enriched TCRs. The Jaccard Index and the Morisita Overlap Index were used to quantify repertoire overlap between compartments. GLIPH grouped TCR beta CDR3s together with public tetramer-defined viral CDR3s, and a viral motif had to include at least three viral sequences and also show V-gene enrichment. The table was pulled from immuneACCESS by TCRdb, which kept in-frame rearrangements only. Such tables lose some clones; where checked, under half of the loss comes from unresolved V genes, and the rest has no known cause. D and trimming were read from the DNA, whereas the V and J calls and clone size are those reported in that table. Across this sample there are about 19,000 clones, with 80% to 95% seen only once. The ten largest clones take up roughly 3.9% of the sample.

CDR1 and CDR2, per the germline V gene, are SGHVS and FQNEAQ. V gives up 5 bases and J gives up 3 bases, and the segment between their germline ends measures 17 bases. Including the terminal cysteine and phenylalanine, the CDR3 comprises 15 residues. Just CDR3 DNA is preserved here, 45 bases in frame from base 1. The investigation overall reported the following: Because multi-region tumor sequencing was not performed, intratumor heterogeneity could not be ruled out. Uninvolved tumor-adjacent lung showed the highest T cell clonality, higher than tumor, which suggests more focused antigenic responses in the adjacent lung. Because the study design was exploratory, TCR variables were selected using unadjusted p-values without false-discovery rate correction. Of the top 100 tumor clones, a median of roughly 60 were detected in paired uninvolved adjacent lung; approximately 28 were also among that lung's top 100. Higher T cell density in blood was associated with longer overall survival, whereas higher clonality in adjacent lung was associated with shorter survival.

The receptor chain draws on TRBV7-8 and TRBJ2-7; perhaps TRBD2 is the D gene, with 6 bases matching. The TCR comes from a male donor older than 55 with stage I squamous cell lung carcinoma. The sample consisted of peripheral blood, taken before any cancer treatment. DNA sequence: TGTGCCAGCAGCCCGGCGGAGGGAGGCTTCTACGAGCAGTACTTC. Its translation reads: CASSPAEGGFYEQYF. With all but the CDR3 taken from the reference TRBV7-8 and TRBJ2-7 genes, the full variable domain is: GAGVSQSPRYKVAKRGQDVALRCDPISGHVSLFWYQQALGQGPEFLTYFQNEAQLDKSGLPSDRFFAERPEGSVSTLKIQRTQQEDSAVYLCASSPAEGGFYEQYFGPGTRLTVT.